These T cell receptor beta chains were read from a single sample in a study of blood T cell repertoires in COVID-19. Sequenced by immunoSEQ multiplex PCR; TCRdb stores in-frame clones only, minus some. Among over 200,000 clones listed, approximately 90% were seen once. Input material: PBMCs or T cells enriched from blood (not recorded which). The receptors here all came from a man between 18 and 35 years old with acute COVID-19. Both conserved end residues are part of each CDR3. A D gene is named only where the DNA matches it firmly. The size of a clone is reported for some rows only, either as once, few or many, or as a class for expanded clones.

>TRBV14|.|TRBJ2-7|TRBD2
TGTGCCAGCGGTAGCGGGAGTATCTACGAGCAGTACTTC
CASGSGSIYEQYF
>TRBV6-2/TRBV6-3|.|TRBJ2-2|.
TGTGCCAGCAGTTATACCCGCAGACTCACCGGGGAGCTGTTTTTT
CASSYTRRLTGELFF
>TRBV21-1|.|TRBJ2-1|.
TGCCCCAGGCCCGGACAAGTGCAGTTCTTC
CPRPGQVQFF
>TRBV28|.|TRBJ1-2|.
TGTGCCAGCAGTTTAAAGGCGGGGCGTCGGAGGGACTATGGCTACACCTTC
CASSLKAGRRRDYGYTF
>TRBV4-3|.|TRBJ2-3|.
TGCGCCAGCAGCCAAGCAGGCGAATATAGCACAGATACGCAGTATTTT
CASSQAGEYSTDTQYF
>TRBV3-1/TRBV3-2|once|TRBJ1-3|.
TGTGCCAGCAGCCATACAGGGAGCTCTGGAAACACCATATATTTT
CASSHTGSSGNTIYF
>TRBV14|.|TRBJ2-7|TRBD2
TGTGCCAGCAGCCTTACTAGCGGGAGCTCCTACGAGCAGTACTTC
CASSLTSGSSYEQYF
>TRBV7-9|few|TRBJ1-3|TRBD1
TGTGCCAGCAGCCCACAGGGGGATCGAAACACCATATATTTT
CASSPQGDRNTIYF
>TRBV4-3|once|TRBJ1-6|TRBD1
TGCGCCAGCAGCCATATAGGGCAGGGGGGTAATTCACCCCTCCACTTT
CASSHIGQGGNSPLHF
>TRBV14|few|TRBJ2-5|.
TGTGCCAGCAGCCGTAGGGACTTGTTCCAAGAGACCCAGTACTTC
CASSRRDLFQETQYF
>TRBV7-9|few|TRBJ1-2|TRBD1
TGTGCCAGCAGCTTGGGACAGGGAGCTAACTATGGCTACACCTTC
CASSLGQGANYGYTF
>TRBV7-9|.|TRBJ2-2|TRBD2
TGTGCCAGCAGCTTAGCGACTAGCGGATACACCGGGGAGCTGTTTTTT
CASSLATSGYTGELFF
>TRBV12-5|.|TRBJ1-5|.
TGTGCTAGTGGTTTGGTCCTAGCAGGGAACGGGGGGCCCCAGCATTTT
CASGLVLAGNGGPQHF
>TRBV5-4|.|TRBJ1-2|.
TGTGCCAGCACCACCCTGGGCGGGGCCGGCTACACCTTC
CASTTLGGAGYTF
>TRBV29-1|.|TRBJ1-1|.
TGCAGCGTTTCCTACAGGGACGCCTTGGGCGAAGCTTTCTTT
CSVSYRDALGEAFF
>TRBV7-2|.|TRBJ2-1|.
TGTGCCAGCAGCCCCCCGGCGGGATTTCGAACGACGCGCGGGAATGAGCAGTTCTTC
CASSPPAGFRTTRGNEQFF
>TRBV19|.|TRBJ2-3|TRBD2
TGTGCCAGCAGTATGGGCGCGGGAGGGCCGACAGATACGCAGTATTTT
CASSMGAGGPTDTQYF
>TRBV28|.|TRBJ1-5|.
TGTGCCAGCAGTTTGAGCAGGATTTATAGCAATCAGCCCCAGCATTTT
CASSLSRIYSNQPQHF
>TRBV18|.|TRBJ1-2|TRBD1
TGTGCCAGCTCACCGGCGGGGACAGGCTATGGCTACACCTTC
CASSPAGTGYGYTF
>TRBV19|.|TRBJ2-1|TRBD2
TGTGCCAGTAGTCCCAGACTAGCGGGAGTTCCCTACAATGAGCAGTTCTTC
CASSPRLAGVPYNEQFF
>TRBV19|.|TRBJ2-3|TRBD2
TGTGCCAGTAGTCCTGGACTAGACACAGATACGCAGTATTTT
CASSPGLDTDTQYF
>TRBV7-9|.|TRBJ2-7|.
TGTGCCAGCTCCTGGCTAGCGTCATCCTACGAGCAGTACTTC
CASSWLASSYEQYF
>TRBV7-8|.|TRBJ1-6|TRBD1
TGTGCCAGCAGCCGCCGGACAGGAGGTCCAAGTTTGGATGGCTATTCACCCCTCCACTTT
CASSRRTGGPSLDGYSPLHF
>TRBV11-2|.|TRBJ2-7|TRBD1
TGTGCCAGCAGCTTAATGGGGACAGGGACCCCCGAGCAGTACTTC
CASSLMGTGTPEQYF